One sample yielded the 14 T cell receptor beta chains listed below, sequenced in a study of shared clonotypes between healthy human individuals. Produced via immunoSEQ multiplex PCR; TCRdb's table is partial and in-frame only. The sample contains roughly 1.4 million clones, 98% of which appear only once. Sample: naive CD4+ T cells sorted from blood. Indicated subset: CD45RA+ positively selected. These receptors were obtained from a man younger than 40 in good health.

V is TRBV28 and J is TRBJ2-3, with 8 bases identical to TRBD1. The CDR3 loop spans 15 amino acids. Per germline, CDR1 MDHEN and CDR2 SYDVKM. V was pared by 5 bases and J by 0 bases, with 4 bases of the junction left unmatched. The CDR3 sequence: CASSGWTGSTDTQYF. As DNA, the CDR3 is TGTGCCAGCAGTGGTTGGACAGGGAGCACAGATACGCAGTATTTT.

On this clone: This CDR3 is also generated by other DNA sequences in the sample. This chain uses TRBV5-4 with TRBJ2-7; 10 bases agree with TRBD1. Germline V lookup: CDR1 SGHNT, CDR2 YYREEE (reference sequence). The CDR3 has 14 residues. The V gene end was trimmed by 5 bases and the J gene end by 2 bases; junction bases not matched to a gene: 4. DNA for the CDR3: TGTGCCAGCAGTTCGGGACAGGGGCCCTACGAGCAGTACTTC. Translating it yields CASSSGQGPYEQYF.

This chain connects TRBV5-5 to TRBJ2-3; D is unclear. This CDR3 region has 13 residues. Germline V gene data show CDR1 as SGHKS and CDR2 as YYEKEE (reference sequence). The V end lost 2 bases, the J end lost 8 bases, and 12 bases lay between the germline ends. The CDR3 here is CASSFSPVFTQYF. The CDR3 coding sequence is TGTGCCAGCAGCTTTTCCCCGGTTTTTACGCAGTATTTT.

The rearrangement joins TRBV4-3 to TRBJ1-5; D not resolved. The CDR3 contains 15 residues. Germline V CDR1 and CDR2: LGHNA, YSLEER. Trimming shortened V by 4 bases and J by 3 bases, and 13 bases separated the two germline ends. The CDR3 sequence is CASSPKLGNNQPQHF. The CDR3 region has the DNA TGCGCCAGCAGCCCCAAGTTGGGGAACAATCAGCCCCAGCATTTT.

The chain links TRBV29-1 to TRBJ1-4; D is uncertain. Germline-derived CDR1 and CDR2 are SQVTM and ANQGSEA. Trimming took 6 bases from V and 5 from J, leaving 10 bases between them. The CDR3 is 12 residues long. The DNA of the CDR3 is TGCAGCGTCGGCAGGAGGAATGAAAAACTGTTTTTT. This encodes CSVGRRNEKLFF.

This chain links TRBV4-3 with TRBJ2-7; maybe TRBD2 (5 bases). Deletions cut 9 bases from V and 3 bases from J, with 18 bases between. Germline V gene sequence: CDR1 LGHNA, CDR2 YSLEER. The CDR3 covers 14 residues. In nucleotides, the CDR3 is TGCGCCAGGACCATCGAGGGAGCCTACTACGAGCAGTACTTC. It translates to CARTIEGAYYEQYF.

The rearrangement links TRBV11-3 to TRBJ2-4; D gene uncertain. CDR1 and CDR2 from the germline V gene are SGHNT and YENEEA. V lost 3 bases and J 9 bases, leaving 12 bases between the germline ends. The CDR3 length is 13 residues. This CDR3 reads CASSLVNSGIQYF. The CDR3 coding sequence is TGTGCCAGCAGCTTGGTCAATAGTGGCATTCAGTACTTC.

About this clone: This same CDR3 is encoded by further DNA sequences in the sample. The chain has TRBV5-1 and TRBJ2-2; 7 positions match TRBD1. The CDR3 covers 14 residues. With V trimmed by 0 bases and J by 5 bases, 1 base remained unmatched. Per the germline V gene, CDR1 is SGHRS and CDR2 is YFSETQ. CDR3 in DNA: TGCGCCAGCAGCTTGGGACAGGGTACCGGGGAGCTGTTTTTT. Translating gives CASSLGQGTGELFF.

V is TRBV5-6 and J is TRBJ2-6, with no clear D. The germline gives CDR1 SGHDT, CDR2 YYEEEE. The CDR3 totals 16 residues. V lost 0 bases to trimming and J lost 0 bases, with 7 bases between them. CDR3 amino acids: CASSLGFLSGANVLTF. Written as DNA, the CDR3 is TGTGCCAGCAGCTTGGGGTTCCTCTCTGGGGCCAACGTCCTGACTTTC.

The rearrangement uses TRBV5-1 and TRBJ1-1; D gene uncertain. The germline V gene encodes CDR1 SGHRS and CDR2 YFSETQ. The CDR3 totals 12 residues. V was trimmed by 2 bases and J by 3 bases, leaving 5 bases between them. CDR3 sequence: CASSFGDTEAFF. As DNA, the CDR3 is TGCGCCAGCAGCTTTGGGGACACTGAAGCTTTCTTT.

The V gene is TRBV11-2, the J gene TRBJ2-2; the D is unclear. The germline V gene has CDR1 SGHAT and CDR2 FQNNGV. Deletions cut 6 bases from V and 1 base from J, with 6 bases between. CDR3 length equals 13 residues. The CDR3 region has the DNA TGTGCCAGCAGTCAAAGGAACACCGGGGAGCTGTTTTTT. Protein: CASSQRNTGELFF.

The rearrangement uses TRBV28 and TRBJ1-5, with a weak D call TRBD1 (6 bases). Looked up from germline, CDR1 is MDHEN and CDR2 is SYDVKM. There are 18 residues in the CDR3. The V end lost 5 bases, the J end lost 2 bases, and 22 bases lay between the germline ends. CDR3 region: CASSLRATGPVRNQPQHF. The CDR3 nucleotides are TGTGCCAGCAGTCTAAGGGCTACAGGGCCCGTTCGCAATCAGCCCCAGCATTTT.

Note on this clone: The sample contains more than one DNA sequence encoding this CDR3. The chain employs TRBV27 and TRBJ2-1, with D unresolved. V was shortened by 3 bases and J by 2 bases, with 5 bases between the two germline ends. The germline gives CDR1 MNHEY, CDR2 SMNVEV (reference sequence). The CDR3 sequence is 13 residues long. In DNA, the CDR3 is TGTGCCAGCAGTTTGCCCCCCTACAATGAGCAGTTCTTC. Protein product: CASSLPPYNEQFF.

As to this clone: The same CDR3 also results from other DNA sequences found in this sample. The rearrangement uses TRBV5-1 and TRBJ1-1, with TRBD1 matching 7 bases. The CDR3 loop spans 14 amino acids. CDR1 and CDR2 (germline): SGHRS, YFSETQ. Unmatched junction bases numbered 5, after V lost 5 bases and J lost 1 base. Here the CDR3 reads CASSRDSSNTEAFF. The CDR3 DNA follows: TGCGCCAGCAGTCGGGACAGCTCGAACACTGAAGCTTTCTTT.